These 20 T cell receptor beta chains share one sample of origin, sequenced in a study of T-cell reconstitution after alpha-beta-depleted transplantation in children. Unique molecular identifiers were used to barcode this TCRbeta library. MiXCR, run by TCRdb on the PCR reads, gives a single entry per CDR3 protein. Here the sample spans about 240,000 distinct CDR3 sequences, 12% being singletons. Sequenced here: PBMCs from the stem cell graft donor, sampled from the stem cell graft. The receptor set was obtained from a human donor who donated a stem cell graft to a child with acute lymphoblastic leukemia.

Ten or more counts support this clonotype. This sequence joins TRBV3-1 and TRBJ2-2; D may be TRBD1 (5 bases). V lost 0 bases, J lost 6 bases, and 14 bases lay in between. The CDR3 is 16 residues long. In germline, CDR1 is LGHDT, CDR2 YNNKEL (reference sequence). The CDR3 sequence is CASSQEGAGKAGELFF. The CDR3 nucleotides are TGTGCCAGCAGCCAAGAAGGGGCAGGGAAGGCCGGGGAGCTGTTTTTT.

There are many counts of this clonotype. The V gene is TRBV29-1, the J gene TRBJ2-2; 7 positions agree with TRBD1. Germline CDR1 and CDR2: SQVTM and ANQGSEA. The CDR3 is 16 amino acids. Trimming at V came to 7 bases and at J to 3 bases, leaving 14 bases not matched to a gene. The CDR3 protein is CSAGRGQGVDTGELFF. CDR3 bases: TGCAGCGCCGGTAGGGGTCAGGGGGTAGACACCGGGGAGCTGTTTTTT.

The genes are TRBV23-1 and TRBJ2-2, with D perhaps being TRBD1 or TRBD2 (5 bases each). TRBV23-1 is an open reading frame whose function is uncertain. Trimming took 3 bases from V and 5 from J, leaving 25 bases between them. The CDR3 has 19 residues. The CDR3 nucleotides read TGCGCCAGCAGTCACTCTTCAACCGGGGCACGAGTCAGGACCGGGGAGCTGTTTTTT. Translation gives CASSHSSTGARVRTGELFF.

The chain has TRBV6-2 or TRBV6-3 and TRBJ1-5, with D perhaps matching TRBD1 (5 bases). With 8 bases removed from V and 2 bases from J, the gap between germline ends came to 19 bases. Germline CDR1 MNHEY, CDR2 SVGEGT. The CDR3 contains 16 residues. The CDR3 nucleotides read TGTGCCAGCCCGCCTCGAGACCCGGGGGGCAATCAGCCCCAGCATTTT. The encoded protein is CASPPRDPGGNQPQHF.

This clonotype was seen only a few times. The chain joins TRBV7-2 to TRBJ2-1; perhaps TRBD1 as D (5 bases). The CDR3 extends over 14 amino acids. Germline V lookup: CDR1 SGHTA, CDR2 FQGNSA. Trimming pared 1 base from V and 9 bases from J, leaving 13 bases between. The CDR3 protein is CASSLEGRRSEQFF. Here the CDR3 DNA reads TGTGCCAGCAGCTTAGAGGGGCGGCGGAGTGAGCAGTTCTTC. Looking up the rest from reference TRBV7-2 and TRBJ2-1 gives the full variable domain: GAGVSQSPSNKVTEKGKDVELRCDPISGHTALYWYRQSLGQGLEFLIYFQGNSAPDKSGLPSDRFSAERTGGSVSTLTIQRTQQEDSAVYLCASSLEGRRSEQFFGPGTRLTVL.

There are a few counts of this clonotype. The chain has TRBV29-1 and TRBJ2-2; D is uncertain. This CDR3 comprises 12 residues. V was pared by 7 bases and J by 1 base, with 7 bases between. CDR1 is SQVTM, CDR2 ANQGSEA, per germline. CDR3 nucleotide sequence: TGCAGCGCTTCCCGGAACACCGGGGAGCTGTTTTTT. It is translated as CSASRNTGELFF.

The sample holds many counts of this clonotype. V usage is TRBV27 and J usage is TRBJ1-5; 12 bases fit TRBD1. The V segment lost 5 bases and the J segment 5 bases; nucleotides outside the gene matches: 10. Per the germline V gene, CDR1 is MNHEY and CDR2 is SMNVEV (reference sequence). This CDR3 is built from 17 residues. The DNA of the CDR3 is TGTGCCAGCAGTCCCGGACCGGGACAGGGGGCGGATCAGCCCCAGCATTTT. Translated, it gives CASSPGPGQGADQPQHF.

This clonotype came up many times. The rearrangement uses TRBV7-2 and TRBJ1-1; 7 bases map to TRBD1. J lost 1 base, V lost 5 bases, and 7 bases had no gene match. The germline CDR1 and CDR2 sequences are SGHTA and FQGNSA. The CDR3 covers 15 residues. CDR3 in amino acids: CASSINRGANTEAFF. The CDR3 DNA reads as TGTGCCAGCAGCATAAACAGGGGTGCGAACACTGAAGCTTTCTTT.

Turning to this clonotype: It differs at one base from a far larger clone, so likely a read error. This chain links TRBV7-9 with TRBJ1-5; D not certain. CDR3 length: 13 amino acids. Germline CDR1 reads SEHNR; CDR2 reads FQNEAQ (reference sequence). CDR3 in DNA: TGTGCCAGCAGCCCTGACGGCAATCGGCCCCAGCATTTT. Translation gives CASSPDGNRPQHF.

The chain uses TRBV3-1 and TRBJ2-1, with 8 bases matching TRBD2. The CDR3 is made up of 15 amino acids. The germline V gene has CDR1 LGHDT and CDR2 YNNKEL (reference sequence). The V and J ends lost 5 bases and 1 base, in that order; junction bases with no gene match: 4. CDR3: CASSVSGRSYNEQFF. Written as DNA, the CDR3 is TGTGCCAGCAGCGTCAGCGGGAGATCCTACAATGAGCAGTTCTTC.

This clonotype was picked up many times. The CDR3 nucleotides are TGTGCCAGCAGCTTAGCGGGGACCCAATCGTACTTC. Translation gives CASSLAGTQSYF. V gene TRBV7-2 combines with J gene TRBJ2-7; D could derive from TRBD1 or TRBD2 (5 bases each). The germline V gene has CDR1 SGHTA and CDR2 FQGNSA. This CDR3 region has 12 residues. Trimming took 0 bases from V and 12 from J, leaving 12 bases between them.

This clonotype was picked up many times. The V call is TRBV7-8, the J call TRBJ2-7, with 7 positions matching TRBD1. Germline trimming cut 10 bases from V and 7 bases from J; bases unmatched to any gene: 13. Looked up from germline, CDR1 is SGHVS and CDR2 is FQNEAQ. This CDR3 region has 13 residues. The CDR3 protein is CATRAGGEEEQYF. CDR3 nucleotide sequence: TGTGCCACCAGGGCAGGGGGTGAAGAAGAGCAGTACTTC. Filled out from reference TRBV7-8 and TRBJ2-7, the complete variable domain reads GAGVSQSPRYKVAKRGQDVALRCDPISGHVSLFWYQQALGQGPEFLTYFQNEAQLDKSGLPSDRFFAERPEGSVSTLKIQRTQQEDSAVYLCATRAGGEEEQYFGPGTRLTVT.

Concerning this clonotype: The junction differs from germline at one of its ends, possibly a read error. The chain employs TRBV6-1 and TRBJ2-7, with D perhaps matching TRBD2 (6 bases). Germline V lookup: CDR1 MNHNS, CDR2 SASEGT. This CDR3 spans 12 amino acids. The CDR3 nucleotides are TGTGCCAGCGGTGAACGGGGGTACGAGCAGTACTTC. This codes for CASGERGYEQYF.

This clonotype has ten or more counts. The V call is TRBV5-1, the J call TRBJ2-2; TRBD1 matches 10 bases. Germline values: CDR1 SGHRS, CDR2 YFSETQ. The CDR3 spans 17 residues. The ends lost 4 bases at V and 6 bases at J; junction bases unmatched: 12. CDR3 region: CASSRLGTGDFAGELFF. DNA of the CDR3: TGCGCCAGCAGCCGACTCGGGACAGGGGATTTCGCCGGGGAGCTGTTTTTT.

This clonotype was detected ten times or more. V usage is TRBV4-2 and J usage is TRBJ2-1; 14 bases map to TRBD2. The CDR3 length is 18 residues. Germline-derived CDR1 and CDR2 are LGHNA and YNFKEQ. V lost 4 bases to trimming and J lost 1 base; unmatched junction nucleotides: 6. The CDR3 DNA follows: TGTGCCAGCAGCCTGCGGACTAGCGGGAGGATGTCCTACAATGAGCAGTTCTTC. Protein product: CASSLRTSGRMSYNEQFF.

For this clonotype: A read error may be the cause here, since a much bigger clone is one base away. CDR3 in DNA: TGTGCCAGCTCACCACGGGCACAGGGTGGAACCAGGGAGCTGTTTTTT. It codes for CASSPRAQGGTRELFF. The V and J genes are TRBV18 and TRBJ2-2, with D perhaps TRBD1 (6 bases). V was shortened by 1 base and J by 9 bases, with 18 bases between the two germline ends. This CDR3 has 16 residues. Germline V gene sequence: CDR1 KGHSH, CDR2 LQKENI.

For this clonotype: A much larger clone differs by one base, so this may be a read error. The CDR3 does not end in the conserved phenylalanine or tryptophan, so this is likely a read error. This chain connects TRBV6-5 to TRBJ2-3; D unresolved. Germline CDR1 is MNHEY and CDR2 is SVGAGI. CDR3 length: 13 amino acids. Trimming left V 0 bases short and J 9 bases short, with 10 bases between. CDR3 in amino acids: CASSYSRRSTQYL. The CDR3 bases are TGTGCCAGCAGTTACTCGAGGCGTAGCACGCAGTATTTA.

This clonotype was seen many times. J is TRBJ1-1 and V is TRBV5-1; D is possibly TRBD1 (6 bases). Germline V CDR1 and CDR2: SGHRS, YFSETQ. This CDR3 is built from 13 residues. Trimming cost V 6 bases and J 3 bases, with 12 bases left between them. The CDR3 DNA sequence: TGCGCCAGCACCCTCGGGGGCGACACTGAAGCTTTCTTT. It specifies CASTLGGDTEAFF.

This clonotype was seen many times. The J gene is TRBJ1-4, the V gene TRBV4-3; 10 nucleotides match TRBD1. Germline CDR1 is LGHNA and CDR2 is YSLEER. V lost 4 bases to trimming and J lost 10 bases; unmatched junction nucleotides: 12. The CDR3 covers 16 residues. For the CDR3, the DNA is TGCGCCAGCAGCCCCCCGGGACAGGGGAGGGGGGGAAAACTGTTTTTT. The encoded protein is CASSPPGQGRGGKLFF.

CDR3 DNA: TGTGCCAGCAAAGAGGGCGGGGACCGCTACGAGCAGTACTTC. Protein: CASKEGGDRYEQYF. The V call is TRBV6-2 or TRBV6-3, the J call TRBJ2-7; tentative D call: TRBD2 (6 bases). Trimming stripped 7 bases from V and 3 bases from J, with 16 bases between. This CDR3 has 14 amino acids. In germline, CDR1 is MNHEY, CDR2 SVGEGT.